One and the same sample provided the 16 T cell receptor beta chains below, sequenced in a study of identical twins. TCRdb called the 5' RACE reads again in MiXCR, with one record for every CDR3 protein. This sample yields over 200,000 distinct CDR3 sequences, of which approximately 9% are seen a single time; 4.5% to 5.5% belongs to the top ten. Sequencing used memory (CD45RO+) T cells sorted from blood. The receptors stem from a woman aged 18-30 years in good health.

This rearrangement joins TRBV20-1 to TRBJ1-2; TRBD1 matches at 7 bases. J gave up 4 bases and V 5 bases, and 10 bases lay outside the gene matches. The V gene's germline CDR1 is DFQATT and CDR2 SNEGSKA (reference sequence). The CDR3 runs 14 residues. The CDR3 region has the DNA TGCAGTGCTGAGCGCCCGGGACAGAGCTATGGCTACACCTTC. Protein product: CSAERPGQSYGYTF.

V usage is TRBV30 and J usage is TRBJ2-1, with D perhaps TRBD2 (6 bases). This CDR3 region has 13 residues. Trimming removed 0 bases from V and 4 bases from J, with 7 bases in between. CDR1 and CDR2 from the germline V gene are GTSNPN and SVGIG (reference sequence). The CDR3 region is CAWSVRGYNEQFF. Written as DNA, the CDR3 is TGTGCCTGGAGTGTACGGGGGTACAATGAGCAGTTCTTC.

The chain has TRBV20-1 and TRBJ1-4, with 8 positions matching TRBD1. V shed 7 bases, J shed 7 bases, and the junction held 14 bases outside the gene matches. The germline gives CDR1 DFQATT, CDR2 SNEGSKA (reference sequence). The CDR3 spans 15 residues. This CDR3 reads CSVERLTGGSEKLFF. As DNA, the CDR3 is TGCAGTGTTGAGAGGCTTACAGGGGGGAGTGAAAAACTGTTTTTT.

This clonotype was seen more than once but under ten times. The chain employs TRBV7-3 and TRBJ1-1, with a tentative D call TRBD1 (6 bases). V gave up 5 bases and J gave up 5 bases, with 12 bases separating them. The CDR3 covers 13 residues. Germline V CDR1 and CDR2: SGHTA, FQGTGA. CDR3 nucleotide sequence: TGTGCCAGCAGCACCGGCAGGGGAACTGAAGCTTTCTTT. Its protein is CASSTGRGTEAFF.

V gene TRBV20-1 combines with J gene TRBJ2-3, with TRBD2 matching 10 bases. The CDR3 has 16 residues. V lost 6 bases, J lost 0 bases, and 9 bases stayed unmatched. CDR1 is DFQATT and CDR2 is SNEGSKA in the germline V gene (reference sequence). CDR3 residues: CSAMGPSGGSTDTQYF. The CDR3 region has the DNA TGCAGTGCCATGGGCCCTAGCGGGGGCAGCACAGATACGCAGTATTTT.

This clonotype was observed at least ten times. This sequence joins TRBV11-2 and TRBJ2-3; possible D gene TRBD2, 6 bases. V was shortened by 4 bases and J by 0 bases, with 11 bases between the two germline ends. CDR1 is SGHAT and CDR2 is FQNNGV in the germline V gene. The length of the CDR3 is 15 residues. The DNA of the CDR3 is TGTGCCAGCAGCTCGCGGGGAGCTAGCACAGATACGCAGTATTTT. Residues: CASSSRGASTDTQYF.

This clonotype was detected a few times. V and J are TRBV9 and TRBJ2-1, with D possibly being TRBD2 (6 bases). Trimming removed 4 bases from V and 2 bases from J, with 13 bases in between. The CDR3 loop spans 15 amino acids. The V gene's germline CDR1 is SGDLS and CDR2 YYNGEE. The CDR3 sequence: CASSQAGVAYNEQFF. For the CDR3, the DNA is TGTGCCAGCAGCCAAGCGGGCGTAGCCTACAATGAGCAGTTCTTC.

The CDR3 sequence: CATSGGGSNQPQHF. Here the CDR3 DNA reads TGTGCCACCTCTGGGGGGGGAAGCAATCAGCCCCAGCATTTT. The V and J genes are TRBV6-1 and TRBJ1-5; D is possibly TRBD1 (5 bases). This CDR3 region has 14 residues. V was trimmed by 10 bases and J by 1 base, leaving 14 bases between them. Germline assignment: CDR1 MNHNS and CDR2 SASEGT.

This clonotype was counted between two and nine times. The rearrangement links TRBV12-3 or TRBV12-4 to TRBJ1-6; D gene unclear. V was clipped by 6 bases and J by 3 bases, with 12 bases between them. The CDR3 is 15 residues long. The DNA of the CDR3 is TGTGCCAGCAGATACTGGGGAGGCTATAATTCACCCCTCCACTTT. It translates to CASRYWGGYNSPLHF.

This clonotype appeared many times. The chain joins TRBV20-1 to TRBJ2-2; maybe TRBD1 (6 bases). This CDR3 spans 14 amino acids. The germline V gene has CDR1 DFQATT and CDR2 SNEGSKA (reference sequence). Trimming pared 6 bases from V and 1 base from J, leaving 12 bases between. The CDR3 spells CSALQDRNTGELFF. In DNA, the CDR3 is TGCAGTGCCCTCCAGGACAGGAACACCGGGGAGCTGTTTTTT.

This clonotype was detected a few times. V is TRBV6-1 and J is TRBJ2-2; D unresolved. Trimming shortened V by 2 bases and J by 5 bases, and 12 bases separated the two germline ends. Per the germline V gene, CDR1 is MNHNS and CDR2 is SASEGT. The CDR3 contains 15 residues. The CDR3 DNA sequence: TGTGCCAGCAGTGAAATTGATGGGGTAACCGGGGAGCTGTTTTTT. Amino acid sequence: CASSEIDGVTGELFF.

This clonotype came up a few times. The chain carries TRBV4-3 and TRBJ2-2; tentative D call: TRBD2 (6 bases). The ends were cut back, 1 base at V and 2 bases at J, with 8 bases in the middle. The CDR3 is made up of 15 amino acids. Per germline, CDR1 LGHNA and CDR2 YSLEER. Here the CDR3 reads CASSQGTTNTGELFF. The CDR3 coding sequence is TGCGCCAGCAGCCAAGGGACTACAAACACCGGGGAGCTGTTTTTT.

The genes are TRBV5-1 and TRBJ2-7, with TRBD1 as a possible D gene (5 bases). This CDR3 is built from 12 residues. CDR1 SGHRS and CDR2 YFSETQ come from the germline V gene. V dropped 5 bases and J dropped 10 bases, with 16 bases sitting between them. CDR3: CASSLAGQEQYF. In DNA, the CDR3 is TGCGCCAGCAGTCTGGCAGGGCAGGAACAGTACTTC. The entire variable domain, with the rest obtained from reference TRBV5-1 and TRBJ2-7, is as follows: KAGVTQTPRYLIKTRGQQVTLSCSPISGHRSVSWYQQTPGQGLQFLFEYFSETQRNKGNFPGRFSGRQFSNSRSEMNVSTLELGDSALYLCASSLAGQEQYFGPGTRLTVT.

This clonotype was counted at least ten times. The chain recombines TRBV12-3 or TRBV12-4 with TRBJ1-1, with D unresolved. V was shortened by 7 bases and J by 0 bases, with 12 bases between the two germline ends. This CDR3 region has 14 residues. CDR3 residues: CASILTGVNTEAFF. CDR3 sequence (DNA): TGTGCCAGCATCCTGACGGGCGTGAACACTGAAGCTTTCTTT.

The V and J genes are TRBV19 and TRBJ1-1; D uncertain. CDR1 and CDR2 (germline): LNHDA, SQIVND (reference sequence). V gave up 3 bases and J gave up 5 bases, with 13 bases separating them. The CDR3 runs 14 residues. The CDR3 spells CASSMGMESTEAFF. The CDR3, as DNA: TGTGCCAGTAGTATGGGGATGGAATCGACTGAAGCTTTCTTT.

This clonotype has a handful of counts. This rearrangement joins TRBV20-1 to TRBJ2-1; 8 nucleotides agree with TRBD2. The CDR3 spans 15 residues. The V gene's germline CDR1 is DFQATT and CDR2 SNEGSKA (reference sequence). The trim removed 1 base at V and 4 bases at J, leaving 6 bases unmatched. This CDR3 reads CSARGGLAGYNEQFF. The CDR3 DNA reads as TGCAGTGCTAGAGGAGGACTAGCTGGATACAATGAGCAGTTCTTC.